The rows below give T cell receptor beta chains drawn from one sample of a study of cytomegalovirus exposure and HLA in healthy donors. Assay used: immunoSEQ multiplex PCR; TCRdb lists only in-frame clones, some missing. The repertoire holds about 140,000 clones, with roughly 80% as singletons. Sequencing was carried out using PBMCs. The receptors were gathered from a woman aged 45-65 years in good health and CMV-seropositive. The CDR3 runs from the conserved cysteine through the conserved F or W. D genes are given only for firm matches. Size tells how often a clone was seen (once, few, many) or the class of an expanded clone, and some rows leave it out.

j_gene: TRBJ2-2; abundance: NA; len: 15; d_gene: TRBD2; v_gene: TRBV18; CDR3nt: TGTGCCAGCTCAGCCGGGGGGGCGCGCACCGGGGAGCTGTTTTTT; CDR3aa: CASSAGGARTGELFF
j_gene: TRBJ1-2; abundance: NA; len: 14; d_gene: TRBD1; v_gene: TRBV19; CDR3nt: TGTGCCAGTGAAAAGACAGGGGACTACTATGGCTACACCTTC; CDR3aa: CASEKTGDYYGYTF
j_gene: TRBJ1-1; abundance: NA; len: 14; d_gene: NA; v_gene: TRBV28; CDR3nt: TGTGCCAGCAGCAGCCCTAGCGGGGAAGATGAAGCTTTCTTT; CDR3aa: CASSSPSGEDEAFF
j_gene: TRBJ1-5; abundance: few; len: 15; d_gene: NA; v_gene: TRBV19; CDR3nt: TGTGCCAGTAGTATTAAGGAGATAACGAATCAGCCCCAGCATTTT; CDR3aa: CASSIKEITNQPQHF
j_gene: TRBJ2-7; abundance: NA; len: 12; d_gene: NA; v_gene: TRBV6-6; CDR3nt: TGTGCCAGCAGGTACTTCGGTGCCGAGCAGTACTTC; CDR3aa: CASRYFGAEQYF
j_gene: TRBJ1-4; abundance: few; len: 14; d_gene: NA; v_gene: TRBV7-9; CDR3nt: TGTGCCAGCAGCAGCGTTGGGACTAATGAAAAACTGTTTTTT; CDR3aa: CASSSVGTNEKLFF
j_gene: TRBJ1-2; abundance: NA; len: 15; d_gene: TRBD1; v_gene: TRBV5-4; CDR3nt: TGTGCCAGCAGATCCGGGACAGCCGACTTCTATGGCTACACCTTC; CDR3aa: CASRSGTADFYGYTF
j_gene: TRBJ2-1; abundance: few; len: 16; d_gene: TRBD1; v_gene: TRBV4-1; CDR3nt: TGCGCCAGCAGCCAACGGGACAGGGGGTCCTACAATGAGCAGTTCTTC; CDR3aa: CASSQRDRGSYNEQFF
j_gene: TRBJ2-3; abundance: NA; len: 16; d_gene: TRBD1; v_gene: TRBV5-4; CDR3nt: TGTGCCAGCACCTTTACCCACAGGGGATACACAGATACGCAGTATTTT; CDR3aa: CASTFTHRGYTDTQYF
j_gene: TRBJ1-4; abundance: NA; len: 15; d_gene: NA; v_gene: TRBV7-8; CDR3nt: TGTGCCAGCAGCTTAGCCCCCCGGGGGGCTGAAAAACTGTTTTTT; CDR3aa: CASSLAPRGAEKLFF
j_gene: TRBJ2-5; abundance: NA; len: 12; d_gene: NA; v_gene: TRBV30; CDR3nt: TGTGCCTGGAGCGCCCGGGGAGAGACCCAGTACTTC; CDR3aa: CAWSARGETQYF
j_gene: TRBJ2-2; abundance: NA; len: 16; d_gene: TRBD1; v_gene: TRBV28; CDR3nt: TGTGCCAGCAGTTTATTGGCCAGGGGGCAAACCGGGGAGCTGTTTTTT; CDR3aa: CASSLLARGQTGELFF